This T cell receptor (beta chain) was captured in a study of cytomegalovirus exposure and HLA in healthy donors (TCRdb year 2017). Notes on the research overall: According to an earlier analysis of 587 of the donors, about 190 million T cells yielded roughly 110 million unique TCR beta sequences and about 300 Gb of sequence data. An early release that covered roughly 600 HLA-typed donors contained approximately 300 gigabases of sequencing data and about 84 million unique TCR sequences. The genetic ancestry cluster associated with self-reported Caucasian donors included over 65% of the approximately 410 genotyped donors. The aim of the study was to test whether cataloging public T cell receptors could identify signatures of past pathogen exposure. The study used immunosequencing to profile the T cell repertoires of 666 subjects and linked those repertoires to cytomegalovirus serostatus. Along with the roughly 670-subject first cohort, a separate validation cohort of 120 different subjects was used. The study combined high-throughput TCR immunosequencing, statistical association of individual TCRs with disease status, and machine learning to predict cytomegalovirus infection status. To study patterns of TCR occurrence, a later analysis re-analyzed previously published TCR beta repertoires from under 750 donors and added high-resolution HLA genotyping. In the later analysis, no new phenotypic data were used to find candidate immune exposures; instead, reliance was placed on TCR beta sequences and their occurrence across donors. To decide whether each TCR beta V gene segment behaved as functional or pseudogenic, an earlier analysis of approximately 590 of the donors relied on high-throughput TCR beta sequencing. Donor age, sex, ethnicity and CMV serostatus were compiled alongside the repertoire data. In a later genetic analysis, genome-wide SNP genotypes for about 65% of the 666 donors were used, and that subset was treated as a discovery cohort. All discovery cohort repertoires had been generated using a single sequencing platform. HLA typing covered class I and class II loci at four-digit resolution. The number of donors typed differed by locus, with about 620-630 for A, B, C, DRB1 and DQB1, roughly 520 for DQA1, 606 for DPA1, and about 450 for DPB1. Several DR-DQ haplotypes were treated as single units for association and clustering because of strong linkage in the cohort. On average, over 200,000 unique TCR beta nucleotide sequences were sequenced per donor among fewer than 500 genotyped donors of the cohort, with roughly 18% of those sequences being non-productive. Overall results and qualifications from the work: Sequencing depth was assumed to be roughly uniform across donors in the presence/absence analyses, though that assumption may not hold. The only immune exposure information available for the cohort was CMV serostatus. Compared with the roughly 700-donor mean, donors in an Asian-associated ancestry cluster had fewer N-insertions in productive TCRs, according to a later genetic analysis. A later analysis found that most CMV-associated TCR beta chains appeared HLA-restricted, with HLA associations seemingly driven largely by CMV exposure. Because the 87-base-pair reads could not distinguish some IMGT-functional V segments, including TRBV6-2 and TRBV6-3, those segments were excluded. Because HLA typing was missing for some donors at each locus, association tests included only the typed subset. An earlier analysis of some 590 of the donors showed that most TCR beta V segments appeared in productive rearrangements either about 87% or about 30% of the time, which broadly matched IMGT annotations. Most TCR sequences were seen in very few donors, while some public TCRs were found in many individuals. Specific HLA alleles were associated with 15,000 to 20,000 TCR beta sequences at a false discovery rate of 0.05 in a later analysis. Some 15 rarely observed V segments, including chromosome 9 orphons, were excluded from the earlier analysis of approximately 500 of the donors because counts were too low. A further reported finding was that TCR beta sequences accurately predicted the HLA-A and HLA-B alleles for most subjects in the first cohort. The classifier was reported to diagnose cytomegalovirus status with high specificity and sensitivity in both the original and validation cohorts. In a later analysis, the rate of TCR association differed among HLA loci, with DRB1 alleles having the most associated TCRs and HLA-C alleles having the fewest. Compared with equally common non-associated chains, HLA-associated TCR beta chains in a later analysis were more clonally expanded and had lower generation probabilities. Correlated functional status among segregating V segments might reflect linkage disequilibrium, but an unknown experimental factor could not be ruled out. The study listed 164 TCR beta chains as associated with cytomegalovirus. Only TCR beta chains were sequenced in this cohort, and the absence of alpha or paired-chain data limited detectable features. According to the authors, the approach could potentially be generalized to other disease states and immunological phenotypes. Assigning TCR associations to individual alleles was difficult when HLA alleles, especially DR and DQ, strongly co-occurred. A few of the identified cytomegalovirus-associated TCR beta chains were confirmed in vitro to be specific for cytomegalovirus antigens. A later genetic analysis associated a missense DCLRE1C variant with V-gene and J-gene trimming of TCR beta chains, and an independent cohort replicated the association. Several of the top co-occurrence clusters appeared to be linked to parvovirus B19, influenza, CMV and Epstein-Barr virus, according to a later analysis. A cluster of highly shared sequence variants was judged likely to represent a technical artifact of the sequencing pipeline.

Library preparation employed the immunoSEQ multiplex PCR assay. A mixture of 60 forward primers for TCR Vbeta segments and 13 reverse primers for TCR Jbeta segments was used in the multiplex PCR. A multiplex PCR assay on genomic DNA amplified the CDR3 region of rearranged TCR beta genes. The Illumina HiSeq System was used to sequence the amplified TCR beta libraries as 87-base-pair reads. In the authors' own workflow: In a later analysis, some 80 million unique TCR beta chains were counted across the roughly 670 repertoires, and about 10 million of these chains were shared by at least two donors. Raw reads were error-corrected and collapsed into unique sequences with a nearest-neighbor algorithm that merged closely related sequences to remove PCR and sequencing errors. To assign V, D and J gene segments, CDR3 sequences were aligned to IMGT reference sequences. For a sequence to be retained, a match of at least six nucleotides was required to both a V gene segment and a J gene segment. Rearrangements were classified as productive when the CDR3 lacked stop codons and remained in frame with V and J, and all other rearrangements were classified as non-productive. CDR3 was defined according to IMGT convention as the region running from the second conserved V-encoded cysteine to the conserved J-encoded phenylalanine. The earlier analysis of about 560 of the donors excluded any sequence lacking an unambiguous match to a single V gene segment. In an earlier analysis of about 590 of the donors, a V segment was called functional when productive rearrangements were above 56.7%, and segregating when the standard deviation between donors exceeded 5%. A statistical classification framework was developed to diagnose cytomegalovirus status using the catalog of TCR beta chain sequences. A later analysis assigned V and J genes by comparing TCR nucleotide sequences with IMGT/GENE-DB human TR gene sequences. The TCRdist pipeline was used in a later analysis to assign CDR3 sequences and most-parsimonious VDJ recombination scenarios. In a later analysis, every TCR beta chain was defined by the combination of its CDR3 amino acid sequence and its V-gene family, and reads without a unique V-gene family were dropped. A later analysis removed 592 highly shared, low-generation-probability nucleotide sequences to deal with suspected cross-contamination and a sequencing artifact. A later analysis calculated a clonal expansion index for each public chain from normalized within-repertoire ranks of inferred template counts. In a later analysis, generation probabilities were computed with a VDJ recombination model fitted to out-of-frame rearrangements, and the resulting probabilities were checked against IGoR. Hypergeometric tests were used in a later analysis to score TCR-TCR, TCR-HLA and TCR-CMV co-occurrence, with a repertoire-size bias correction applied to the TCR pairs. A later analysis estimated false discovery rates by permuting HLA or CMV assignments 20 times. In a later analysis, co-occurring TCRs were grouped using DBSCAN, with TCRdist sequence similarity added in when clustering inside HLA-allele-positive subsets. Co-occurrence clustering excluded repertoires with fewer than 30,000 or more than 120,000 public chains, plus five with anomalous nucleotide sharing. TCRdb retrieved this table from immuneACCESS and kept in-frame rearrangements only. Not all clones are present; in checked studies, unresolved V genes account for under half, and no reason is known for the remainder. The D gene and trimming were derived from the DNA, and the V and J assignments and clone size from that table. The table of this sample itemizes 120,000 or so clones. The ten largest make up around 4% of the sample.

At the junction V is shortened by 2 bases and J by 2 bases, with 12 bases in between. The CDR3 holds 15 amino acids from the cysteine to the phenylalanine. CDR3 DNA is the only sequence kept; it has 45 bases, read in frame from the first base. Looking up the germline V gene yields CDR1 MNHNS and CDR2 SASEGT. With respect to this clone: The antigen this receptor binds is unknown.

In total, 630 or so healthy bone marrow donors made up the cohort. All cohort members were sampled while nominally healthy, although unrecorded immune exposures were likely present. The donor tested CMV seronegative, placing the donor among the 350 or so seronegative members of the cohort. A peripheral blood sample was collected from each donor, and TCR beta sequencing was performed on peripheral blood mononuclear cells. Genomic DNA was extracted from the blood cell samples with the Qiagen DNeasy Blood Extraction Kit. The receptor comes from a young man in good health and CMV-seronegative. The rearranged chain carries TRBV6-1 and TRBJ1-1, with the identity of the D gene unclear. Sample: PBMCs. Read as DNA, the sequence is TGTGCCAGCAGTGAACCCCGAGGGCTCAACACTGAAGCTTTCTTT. This gives the protein CASSEPRGLNTEAFF.